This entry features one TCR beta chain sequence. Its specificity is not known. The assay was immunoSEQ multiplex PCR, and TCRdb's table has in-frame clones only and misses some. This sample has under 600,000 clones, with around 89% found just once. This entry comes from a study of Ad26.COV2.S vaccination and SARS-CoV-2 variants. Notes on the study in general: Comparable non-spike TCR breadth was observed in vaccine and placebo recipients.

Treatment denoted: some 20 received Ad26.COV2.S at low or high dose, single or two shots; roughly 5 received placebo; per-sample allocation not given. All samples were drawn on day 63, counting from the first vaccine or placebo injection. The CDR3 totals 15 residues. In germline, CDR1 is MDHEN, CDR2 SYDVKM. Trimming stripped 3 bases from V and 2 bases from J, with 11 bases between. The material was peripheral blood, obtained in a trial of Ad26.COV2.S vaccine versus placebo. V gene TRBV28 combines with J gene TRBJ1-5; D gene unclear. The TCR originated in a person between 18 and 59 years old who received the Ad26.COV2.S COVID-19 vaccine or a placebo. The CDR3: CASSFLAQGNQPQHF. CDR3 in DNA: TGTGCCAGCAGTTTTTTGGCGCAGGGCAATCAGCCCCAGCATTTT.